The entry below describes one T cell receptor (beta chain). The data are from a study of blood T cell repertoires in COVID-19. About the study: Donors of Cohort 3 who recovered were those that had two negative PCRs, clearance, or symptom resolution. PBMCs, B-cell-depleted T cells, or T cells were the source of the cDNA or gDNA that made up the material.

Across roughly 25 US areas, participants ranged in age from 18 to 89 years. Assignment of participants to cohorts was predicated upon participant-reported clinical history. Method: immunoSEQ multiplex PCR; TCRdb's copy keeps in-frame clones and lacks some. The table records around 300,000 clones, 88% of them present only once. CDR3 length equals 15 residues. The germline gives CDR1 SNHLY, CDR2 FYNNEI. After removal of 6 bases from V and 4 bases from J, the junction contained 6 bases not matched to a gene. What was sequenced was PBMCs or T cells enriched from blood (not recorded which). This sequence originates from a woman between 55 and 75 years old in a cohort exposed to, infected with or recovered from COVID-19 (not recorded which). The chain joins TRBV2 to TRBJ1-6, with 7 positions matching TRBD1. For the CDR3, the DNA is TGTGCCAGCAGCCCCCGGGACAGTTATAATTCACCCCTCCACTTT. Translating it yields CASSPRDSYNSPLHF.